Listed here is a single TCR beta chain. Here immunoSEQ multiplex PCR was the method, and the copy in TCRdb shows in-frame clones only, minus some. The table includes about 200,000 clones, roughly 82% detected once. Trimming cost V 7 bases and J 0 bases, with 22 bases left between them. This CDR3 region has 17 residues. Per the germline V gene, CDR1 is SGHRS and CDR2 is YFSETQ. This specimen belongs to a study of blood T cell repertoires in COVID-19. About the research overall: Sources were T cells, B-cell-depleted T cells, or PBMCs; the material itself was cDNA or gDNA.

The sequence was collected from a woman aged 60-70 years with COVID-19, enrolled during active disease. The chain has TRBV5-1 and TRBJ2-5; no reliable D call. The sequenced sample was peripheral blood. The CDR3 here is CASGPPQLGVNQETQYF. DNA for the CDR3: TGCGCCAGCGGCCCCCCCCAGCTCGGAGTGAACCAAGAGACCCAGTACTTC.